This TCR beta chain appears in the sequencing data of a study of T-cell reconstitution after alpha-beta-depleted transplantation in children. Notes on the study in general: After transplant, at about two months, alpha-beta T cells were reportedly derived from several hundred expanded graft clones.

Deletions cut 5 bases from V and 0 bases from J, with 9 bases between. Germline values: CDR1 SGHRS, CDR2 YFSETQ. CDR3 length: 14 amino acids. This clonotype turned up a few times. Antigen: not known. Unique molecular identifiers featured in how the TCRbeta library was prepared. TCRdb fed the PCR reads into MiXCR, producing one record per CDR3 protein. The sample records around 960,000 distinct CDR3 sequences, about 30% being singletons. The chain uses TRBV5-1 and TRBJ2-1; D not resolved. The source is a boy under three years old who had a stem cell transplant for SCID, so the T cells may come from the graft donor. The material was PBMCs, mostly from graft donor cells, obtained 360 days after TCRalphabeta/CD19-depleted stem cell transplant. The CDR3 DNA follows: TGCGCCAGCAGGAAAGAAGACTCCTACAATGAGCAGTTCTTC. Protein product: CASRKEDSYNEQFF.